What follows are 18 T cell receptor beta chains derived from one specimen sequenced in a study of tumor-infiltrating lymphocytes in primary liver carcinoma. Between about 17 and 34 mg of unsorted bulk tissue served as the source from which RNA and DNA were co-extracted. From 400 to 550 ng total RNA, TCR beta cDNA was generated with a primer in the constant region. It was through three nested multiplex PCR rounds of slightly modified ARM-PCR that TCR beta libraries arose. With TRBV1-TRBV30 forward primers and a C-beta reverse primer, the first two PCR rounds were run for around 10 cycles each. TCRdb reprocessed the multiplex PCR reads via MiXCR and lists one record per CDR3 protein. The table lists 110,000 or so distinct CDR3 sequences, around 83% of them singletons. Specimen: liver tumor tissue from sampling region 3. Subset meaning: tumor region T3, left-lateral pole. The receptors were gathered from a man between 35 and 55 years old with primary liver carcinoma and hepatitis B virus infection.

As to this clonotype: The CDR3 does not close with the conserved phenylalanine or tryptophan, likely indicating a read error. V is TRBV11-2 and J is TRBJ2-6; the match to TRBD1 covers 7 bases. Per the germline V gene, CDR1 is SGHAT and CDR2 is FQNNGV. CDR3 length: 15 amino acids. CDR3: CVSSIDRAGANILTL. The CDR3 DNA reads TGCGTCAGCAGCATTGACAGGGCTGGAGCCAACATCCTGACTTTA.

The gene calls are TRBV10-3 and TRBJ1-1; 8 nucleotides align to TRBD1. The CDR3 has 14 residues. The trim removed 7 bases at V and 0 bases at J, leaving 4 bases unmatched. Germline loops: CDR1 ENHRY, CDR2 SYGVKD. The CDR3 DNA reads TGTGCCATCATAGGACAGGGTCTGAACACTGAAGCTTTCTTT. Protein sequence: CAIIGQGLNTEAFF.

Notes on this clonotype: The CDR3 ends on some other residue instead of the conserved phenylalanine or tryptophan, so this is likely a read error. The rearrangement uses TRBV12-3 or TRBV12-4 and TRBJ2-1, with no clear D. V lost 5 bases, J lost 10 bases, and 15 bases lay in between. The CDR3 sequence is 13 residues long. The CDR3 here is CASSPLVAIEQFC. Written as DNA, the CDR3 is TGTGCCAGCAGTCCCTTAGTGGCCATCGAGCAGTTCTGC.

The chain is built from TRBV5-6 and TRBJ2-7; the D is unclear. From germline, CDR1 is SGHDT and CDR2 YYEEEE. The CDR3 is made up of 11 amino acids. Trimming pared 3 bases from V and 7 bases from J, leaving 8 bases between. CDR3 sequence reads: CASSSPREQYF. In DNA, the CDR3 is TGTGCCAGCAGCTCCCCTAGGGAGCAGTACTTC.

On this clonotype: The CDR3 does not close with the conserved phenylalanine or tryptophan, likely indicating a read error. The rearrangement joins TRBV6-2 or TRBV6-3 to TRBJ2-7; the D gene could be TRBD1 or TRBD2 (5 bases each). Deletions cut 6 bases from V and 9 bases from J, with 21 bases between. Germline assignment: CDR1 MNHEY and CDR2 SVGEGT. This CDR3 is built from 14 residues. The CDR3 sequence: CASSLRGRAHGQYL. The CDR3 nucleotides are TGTGCCAGCAGCCTCCGGGGCAGGGCCCACGGGCAGTACTTG.

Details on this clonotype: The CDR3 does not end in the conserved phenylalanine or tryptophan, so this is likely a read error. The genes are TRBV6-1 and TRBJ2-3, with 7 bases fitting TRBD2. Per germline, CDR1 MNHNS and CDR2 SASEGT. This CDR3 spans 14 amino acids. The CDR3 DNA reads TGTGCCAGGAGTGAAGGACTAGGGCCAGAAACGCAGTATTAT. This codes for CARSEGLGPETQYY.

The CDR3 here is CASSGETSEYEQYF. The CDR3 region has the DNA TGCGCCAGCAGTGGGGAGACCAGCGAATACGAGCAGTACTTC. The chain recombines TRBV10-1 with TRBJ2-7, with D tentatively TRBD2 (5 bases). CDR3 size: 14 residues. V was shortened by 4 bases and J by 4 bases, with 14 bases between the two germline ends. CDR1 and CDR2 (germline): WNHNN, SYGVQD (reference sequence).

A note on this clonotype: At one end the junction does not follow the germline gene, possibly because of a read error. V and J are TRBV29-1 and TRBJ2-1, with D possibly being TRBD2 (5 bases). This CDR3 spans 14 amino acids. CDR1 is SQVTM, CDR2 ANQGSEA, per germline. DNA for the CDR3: TGCAGTCACCGTACTGGCGGAGACTACAATGAGCAGCTCTTC. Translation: CSHRTGGDYNEQLF.

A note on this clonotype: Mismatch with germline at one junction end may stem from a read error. The CDR3 spells CTSSSWERGMNSPLHF. In DNA form, the CDR3 reads TGCACCAGCAGCTCCTGGGAAAGGGGAATGAATTCACCCCTCCACTTT. This chain uses TRBV4-3 with TRBJ1-6, with D tentatively TRBD1 (5 bases). This CDR3 region has 16 residues. Germline CDR1 and CDR2: LGHNA and YSLEER.

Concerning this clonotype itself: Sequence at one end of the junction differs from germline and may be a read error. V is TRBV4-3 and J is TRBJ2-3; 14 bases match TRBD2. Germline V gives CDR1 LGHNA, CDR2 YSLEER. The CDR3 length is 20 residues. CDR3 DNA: TGCGACAGCAGCCAAGATTTTCCCTCCGGGACTAGCGGGAGAGCAGATACGCACTATTTT. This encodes CDSSQDFPSGTSGRADTHYF.

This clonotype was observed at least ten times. The CDR3, as DNA: TGTGCCAGCAGTCCCCCAGGGCTAGCTTCCTACGAGCAGTACTTC. It codes for CASSPPGLASYEQYF. The chain couples TRBV28 to TRBJ2-7; either TRBD1 or TRBD2 may fit D (5 bases each). V lost 5 bases to trimming and J lost 1 base, with 15 bases between them. CDR1 is MDHEN, CDR2 SYDVKM, per germline. The CDR3 extends over 15 amino acids.

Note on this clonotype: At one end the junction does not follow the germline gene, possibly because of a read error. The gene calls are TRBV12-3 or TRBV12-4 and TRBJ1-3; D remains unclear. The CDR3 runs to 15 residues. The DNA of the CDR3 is TGTGCCAGTAGTTTCCAGAGGGCGGAGAGAAACGCCATATATTTT. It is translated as CASSFQRAERNAIYF.

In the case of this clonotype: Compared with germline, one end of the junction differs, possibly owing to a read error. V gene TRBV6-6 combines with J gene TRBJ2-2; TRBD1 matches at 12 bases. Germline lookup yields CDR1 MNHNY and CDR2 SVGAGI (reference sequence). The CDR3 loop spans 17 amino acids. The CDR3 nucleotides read TGTGCCAGCAGTTACTCGGGACAGGGGGCGGGGCCCGGGGAGCTGTATTTT. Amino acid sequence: CASSYSGQGAGPGELYF.

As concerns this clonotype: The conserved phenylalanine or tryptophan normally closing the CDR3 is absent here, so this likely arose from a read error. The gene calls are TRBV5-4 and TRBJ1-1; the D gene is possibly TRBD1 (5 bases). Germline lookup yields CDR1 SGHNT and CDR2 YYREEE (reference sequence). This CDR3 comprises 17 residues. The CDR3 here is CAISWGVSGRLNTEAFS. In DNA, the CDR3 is TGTGCCATCAGCTGGGGAGTGTCGGGACGCCTGAACACTGAAGCTTTCTCT.

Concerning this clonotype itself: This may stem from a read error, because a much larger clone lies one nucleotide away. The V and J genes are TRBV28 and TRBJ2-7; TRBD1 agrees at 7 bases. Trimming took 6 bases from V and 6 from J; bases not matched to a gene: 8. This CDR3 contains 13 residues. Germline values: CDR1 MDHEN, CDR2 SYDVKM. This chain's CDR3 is CASRKSAGGEQYF. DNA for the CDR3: TGTGCCAGCAGGAAGAGCGCAGGGGGCGAGCAGTACTTC.

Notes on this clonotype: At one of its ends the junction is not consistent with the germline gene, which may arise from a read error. The CDR3 DNA reads as TGTGCCTGGAGTCGTCACTTGCGGGACAGGGGAAAGGAGCAATACTTC. Residues: CAWSRHLRDRGKEQYF. The chain employs TRBV30 and TRBJ2-7, with TRBD1 matching 10 bases. Germline loops: CDR1 GTSNPN, CDR2 SVGIG (reference sequence). The CDR3 loop spans 16 amino acids.

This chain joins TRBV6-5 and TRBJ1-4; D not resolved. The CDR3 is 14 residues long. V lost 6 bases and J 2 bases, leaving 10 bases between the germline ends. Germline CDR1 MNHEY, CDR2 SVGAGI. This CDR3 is CASSSGWTNEKLFF. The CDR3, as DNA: TGTGCCAGCAGCAGCGGTTGGACTAATGAAAAACTGTTTTTT.

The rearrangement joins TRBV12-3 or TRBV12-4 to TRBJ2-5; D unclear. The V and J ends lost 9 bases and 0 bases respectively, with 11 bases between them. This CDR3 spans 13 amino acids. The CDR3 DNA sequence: TGTGCCAGTCGCGTAGGCGACCAAGAGACCCAGTACTTC. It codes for CASRVGDQETQYF.